Listed here are 24 T cell receptor beta chains from one sample, sequenced in a study of shared T cell receptors in the human thymus. Using immunoSEQ multiplex PCR, the repertoire was profiled, and TCRdb retains in-frame clones only, with some absent. This sample has 630,000 or so clones, with about 89% found just once. This same sample was also part of a study on human thymus T cells.

What was sequenced was thymocytes. These receptors were obtained from a boy in the first two years of life with a congenital heart defect.

The CDR3 nucleotides read TGTGCCAGCAGACATGGACAGTATTATTACTATGGCTACACCTTC. This gives the protein CASRHGQYYYYGYTF. This chain links TRBV5-6 with TRBJ1-2; D is perhaps TRBD1 (6 bases). The CDR3 sequence is 15 residues long. CDR1 SGHDT and CDR2 YYEEEE come from the germline V gene. V was pared by 5 bases and J by 3 bases, with 17 bases between. Looking up the rest from reference TRBV5-6 and TRBJ1-2 gives the full variable domain: DAGVTQSPTHLIKTRGQQVTLRCSPKSGHDTVSWYQQALGQGPQFIFQYYEEEERQRGNFPDRFSGHQFPNYSSELNVNALLLGDSALYLCASRHGQYYYYGYTFGSGTRLTVV.

This clone has only a few counts. CDR3 amino acids: CATSRDLQWRGRASSDTQYF. The CDR3 region has the DNA TGTGCCACCAGCAGAGATCTACAGTGGCGCGGGAGGGCCTCCTCAGATACGCAGTATTTT. This rearrangement joins TRBV15 to TRBJ2-3; 9 positions agree with TRBD2. Germline V gene sequence: CDR1 LNHNV, CDR2 YYDKDF (reference sequence). CDR3 length: 20 amino acids. Trimming at V came to 0 bases and at J to 4 bases, leaving 17 bases not matched to a gene.

The chain recombines TRBV28 with TRBJ2-7; TRBD1 is a possible D gene (5 bases). The CDR3 runs to 18 residues. From germline, CDR1 is MDHEN and CDR2 SYDVKM. Trimming shortened V by 6 bases and J by 1 base, and 25 bases separated the two germline ends. CDR3 bases: TGTGCCAGCAGGCCCCCCCGAGACAGAAATACCAAATCCTACGAGCAGTACTTC. It encodes CASRPPRDRNTKSYEQYF.

V and J are TRBV10-1 and TRBJ1-1; D unresolved. Trimming took off 0 bases at V and 2 bases at J, with 10 bases between the two ends. CDR3 size: 15 residues. The germline gives CDR1 WNHNN, CDR2 SYGVQD (reference sequence). CDR3 residues: CASSESMASNTEAFF. CDR3 sequence (DNA): TGCGCCAGCAGTGAGTCGATGGCTTCCAACACTGAAGCTTTCTTT.

V usage is TRBV28 and J usage is TRBJ1-1; D remains unclear. The CDR3 has 14 residues. The ends were cut back, 3 bases at V and 11 bases at J, with 19 bases in the middle. Germline values: CDR1 MDHEN, CDR2 SYDVKM. The CDR3 DNA is TGTGCCAGCAGTTTCTTTTTGGGAGGTTTAACGGCTTTCTTT. As protein: CASSFFLGGLTAFF.

CDR3 residues: CATSRVQGAYYGYTF. Written as DNA, the CDR3 is TGTGCCACCAGCAGAGTACAGGGCGCCTACTATGGCTACACCTTC. This sequence joins TRBV15 and TRBJ1-2; D might be TRBD1 (6 bases). The germline gives CDR1 LNHNV, CDR2 YYDKDF (reference sequence). Trimming took 1 base from V and 3 from J, leaving 12 bases between them. This CDR3 is built from 15 residues.

The gene calls are TRBV18 and TRBJ1-4; D is undetermined. The ends were cut back, 6 bases at V and 8 bases at J, with 10 bases in the middle. The CDR3 has 12 amino acids. Per the germline V gene, CDR1 is KGHSH and CDR2 is LQKENI. CDR3: CASSRWSEKLFF. In DNA, the CDR3 is TGTGCCAGCTCTCGTTGGAGCGAAAAACTGTTTTTT.

This rearrangement joins TRBV14 to TRBJ1-1, with a tentative D call TRBD1 (5 bases). V shed 0 bases and J shed 5 bases, with 10 bases lying between them. This CDR3 contains 14 residues. The germline CDR1 and CDR2 sequences are SGHDN and FVKESK. The CDR3 sequence: CASSQEGEGTEAFF. CDR3 coding DNA: TGTGCCAGCAGCCAAGAGGGGGAGGGGACTGAAGCTTTCTTT.

The J gene is TRBJ2-1, the V gene TRBV11-2; D call uncertain. With 1 base removed from V and 6 bases from J, the gap between germline ends came to 7 bases. Germline lookup yields CDR1 SGHAT and CDR2 FQNNGV. The CDR3 is 13 residues long. CDR3 in DNA: TGTGCCAGCAGCTTAGGTCTGAGCAATGAGCAGTTCTTC. Its protein is CASSLGLSNEQFF.

Only one count was recorded for this clone. This chain joins TRBV11-2 and TRBJ2-4, with D possibly TRBD1 on 5 matching bases. Per the germline V gene, CDR1 is SGHAT and CDR2 is FQNNGV. Trimming shortened V by 10 bases and J by 5 bases, and 21 bases separated the two germline ends. The CDR3 spans 15 residues. Here the CDR3 reads CATLPISLGENIQYF. The CDR3 DNA follows: TGTGCCACACTACCCATATCGTTAGGGGAAAACATTCAGTACTTC.

The chain carries TRBV7-6 and TRBJ2-7, with TRBD1 as a possible D gene (5 bases). This CDR3 is 17 amino acids long. Per germline, CDR1 SGHVS and CDR2 FNYEAQ. V lost 2 bases, J lost 7 bases, and 24 bases lay in between. CDR3 bases: TGTGCCAGCAGCTTATGGGGCCGGGCCGCCGGCCATGTGGAGCAGTACTTC. It yields the protein CASSLWGRAAGHVEQYF.

V gene TRBV7-9 combines with J gene TRBJ1-2; D unclear. Trimming took off 5 bases at V and 0 bases at J, with 13 bases between the two ends. The CDR3 runs 15 residues. Per germline, CDR1 SEHNR and CDR2 FQNEAQ (reference sequence). The CDR3 DNA reads TGTGCCAGCAGCAAGAAGCGGCGAGCTAACTATGGCTACACCTTC. Its protein product is CASSKKRRANYGYTF. The entire variable domain, with the rest obtained from reference TRBV7-9 and TRBJ1-2, is as follows: DTGVSQNPRHKITKRGQNVTFRCDPISEHNRLYWYRQTLGQGPEFLTYFQNEAQLEKSRLLSDRFSAERPKGSFSTLEIQRTEQGDSAMYLCASSKKRRANYGYTFGSGTRLTVV.

This rearrangement joins TRBV7-2 to TRBJ1-2; TRBD1 matches 7 bases. This CDR3 has 13 amino acids. V lost 4 bases and J lost 3; bases outside the gene matches: 2. Germline V CDR1 and CDR2: SGHTA, FQGNSA. In DNA form, the CDR3 reads TGTGCCAGCAGCTCCAGGGGGGACTATGGCTACACCTTC. Translation gives CASSSRGDYGYTF.

The V gene is TRBV7-3, the J gene TRBJ2-1; no reliable D call. Germline lookup yields CDR1 SGHTA and CDR2 FQGTGA. The V gene lost 3 bases and the J gene lost 0 bases, with 9 bases spanning the gap. The CDR3 has 15 residues. The CDR3 here is CASSLLQSSYNEQFF. CDR3 nucleotide sequence: TGTGCCAGCAGCTTGCTACAGAGCTCCTACAATGAGCAGTTCTTC. Using reference TRBV7-3 and TRBJ2-1 for the parts outside the CDR3, the full variable domain is GAGVSQTPSNKVTEKGKYVELRCDPISGHTALYWYRQSLGQGPEFLIYFQGTGAADDSGLPNDRFFAVRPEGSVSTLKIQRTERGDSAVYLCASSLLQSSYNEQFFGPGTRLTVL.

The chain carries TRBV6-5 and TRBJ2-7, with 8 positions matching TRBD2. V trimming: 4 bases; J trimming: 3 bases; junction bases outside the gene matches: 5. The V gene's germline CDR1 is MNHEY and CDR2 SVGAGI. The CDR3 is 14 residues long. CDR3 sequence: CASSLRLAHYEQYF. The CDR3 nucleotides are TGTGCCAGCAGTTTAAGACTAGCGCACTACGAGCAGTACTTC.

This rearrangement joins TRBV7-6 to TRBJ1-4; D may be TRBD1 (5 bases). Germline CDR1 is SGHVS and CDR2 is FNYEAQ. Trimming stripped 3 bases from V and 4 bases from J, with 15 bases between. The CDR3 spans 16 residues. Written as DNA, the CDR3 is TGTGCCAGCAGCTTTGGTCCGGGACTGATTAATGAAAAACTGTTTTTT. The encoded protein is CASSFGPGLINEKLFF.

The chain carries TRBV5-8 and TRBJ1-5; no clear D. The CDR3 sequence is 14 residues long. Per the germline V gene, CDR1 is SGHTS and CDR2 is YDEGEE. Between the trimmed V and J ends, which lost 3 bases and 2 bases, there was a span of 9 bases. The CDR3 nucleotides are TGTGCCAGCAGCTCCGGTCGGGGCAATCAGCCCCAGCATTTT. Translated: CASSSGRGNQPQHF.

This clone was seen a handful of times. V gene TRBV7-3 combines with J gene TRBJ1-5; D gene ambiguous. V lost 6 bases, J lost 0 bases, and 9 bases lay in between. There are 14 residues in the CDR3. The germline CDR1 and CDR2 sequences are SGHTA and FQGTGA. CDR3 amino acids: CASSGTSSNQPQHF. CDR3 DNA: TGTGCCAGCAGTGGTACTTCTAGCAATCAGCCCCAGCATTTT. Using reference TRBV7-3 and TRBJ1-5 for the parts outside the CDR3, the full variable domain is GAGVSQTPSNKVTEKGKYVELRCDPISGHTALYWYRQSLGQGPEFLIYFQGTGAADDSGLPNDRFFAVRPEGSVSTLKIQRTERGDSAVYLCASSGTSSNQPQHFGDGTRLSIL.

The chain is built from TRBV4-3 and TRBJ1-1; D remains unclear. The V gene's germline CDR1 is LGHNA and CDR2 YSLEER. CDR3 length equals 15 residues. V lost 0 bases and J 7 bases, leaving 15 bases between the germline ends. The CDR3 DNA follows: TGCGCCAGCAGCCAAGATGGTGGGGAGAGCTGTGAAGCTTTCTTT. This gives the protein CASSQDGGESCEAFF.

The rearrangement uses TRBV10-1 and TRBJ2-7; the D gene is possibly TRBD2 (6 bases). V was pared by 2 bases and J by 4 bases, with 15 bases between. Germline CDR1 WNHNN, CDR2 SYGVQD (reference sequence). This CDR3 region has 15 residues. The CDR3 reads CASSEGLANKYEQYF. CDR3 sequence (DNA): TGCGCCAGCAGTGAGGGCCTAGCGAATAAGTACGAGCAGTACTTC.

The rearrangement uses TRBV14 and TRBJ2-3; 8 nucleotides align to TRBD1. This CDR3 is built from 13 residues. Germline V gene data show CDR1 as SGHDN and CDR2 as FVKESK. Trimming cost V 6 bases and J 9 bases; bases outside gene matches: 8. CDR3 nucleotide sequence: TGTGCCAGCAGGCCGGGGAGACAGGGGACGCAGTATTTT. Amino acids: CASRPGRQGTQYF.

V is TRBV5-1 and J is TRBJ2-1; TRBD2 aligns across 11 bases. This CDR3 spans 21 amino acids. The junction had 18 bases not matched to a gene; V was cut back by 4 bases and J by 0 bases. The germline V gene encodes CDR1 SGHRS and CDR2 YFSETQ. In DNA form, the CDR3 reads TGCGCCAGCAGCAGCGGAGGGCTAACTAGCGGGGGTGCAAGCTCCTACAATGAGCAGTTCTTC. As protein: CASSSGGLTSGGASSYNEQFF.

The genes are TRBV6-6 and TRBJ2-5; D perhaps matches TRBD2 (5 bases). V was clipped by 6 bases and J by 7 bases, with 12 bases between them. CDR1 is MNHNY and CDR2 is SVGAGI in the germline V gene (reference sequence). The CDR3 extends over 12 amino acids. CDR3 sequence reads: CASRATRGTQYF. The CDR3 DNA reads as TGTGCCAGCAGGGCCACACGGGGGACCCAGTACTTC.

To note about this clone: The identical CDR3 is also encoded by other nucleotide sequences in the sample. V is TRBV28 and J is TRBJ2-1; D remains ambiguous. The V end was cut by 2 bases, the J end by 3 bases, with 5 bases between. The germline CDR1 and CDR2 sequences are MDHEN and SYDVKM. The CDR3 runs to 13 residues. In DNA form, the CDR3 reads TGTGCCAGCAGTTTAGGCCTCTACAATGAGCAGTTCTTC. Encoded protein: CASSLGLYNEQFF.